These T cell receptor beta chains were read from a single sample in a study of technical replicates of blood from several donors. Repertoires were generated with immunoSEQ multiplex PCR, while TCRdb's copy carries only in-frame clones and drops some. The sample has under 85,000 clones; approximately 83% are singletons. The sample was PBMCs. These receptors were obtained from a human donor in good health. Some clones in this sample may be carry-over from other donors' samples. Each CDR3 is given with its conserved first and last residue. The D gene is left open where the match is weak. Clone size is shown for a subset of rows, as once, few, many or a class of expanded clone.

>TRBV27|-|TRBJ2-7|-
TGTGCCAGCAGTTTGGACAGAGCCTACGAGCAGTACTTC
CASSLDRAYEQYF
>TRBV5-4|once|TRBJ2-2|-
TGTGCCAGCAGCTTGGCCAGGGCAGGATCCACCGGGGAGCTGTTTTTT
CASSLARAGSTGELFF
>TRBV27|-|TRBJ1-1|-
TGTGCCAGCAGTTTTTTGGGGAAAGAGGGCAAAGCTTTCTTT
CASSFLGKEGKAFF
>TRBV7-9|once|TRBJ2-3|TRBD2
TGTGCCAGCAGCATACTAGCGGCACCCACAGATACGCAGTATTTT
CASSILAAPTDTQYF
>TRBV11-2|few|TRBJ2-1|TRBD2
TGTGCCAGCAGCTACCGGAAAACTAGCGGGCGTAGCTCCTACAATGAGCAGTTCTTC
CASSYRKTSGRSSYNEQFF
>TRBV2|-|TRBJ2-7|-
TGTGCCAGTGGACCGGAGGGCGGCTACGAGCAGTACTTC
CASGPEGGYEQYF
>TRBV6-5|-|TRBJ2-5|TRBD2
TGTGCCAGCAGTTACACGGGACTAGCGGGGCAAGAGACCCAGTACTTC
CASSYTGLAGQETQYF
>TRBV5-1|-|TRBJ2-1|TRBD2
TGCGCCAGCAGCTCTGGCAGGGTAGGGGCTAGCGGGCGGAATGAGCAGTTCTTC
CASSSGRVGASGRNEQFF
>TRBV5-1|-|TRBJ2-7|-
TGCGCCAGCAGCTCCGACAGTACCTACGAGCAGTACTTC
CASSSDSTYEQYF
>TRBV5-6|few|TRBJ1-1|-
TGTGCCAGCAGCTTGCCCTACCCAAACACTGAAGCTTTCTTT
CASSLPYPNTEAFF
>TRBV4-1|-|TRBJ2-7|-
TGCGCCAGCAGCCAGACCAGGTGGAACTCCTACGAGCAGTACTTC
CASSQTRWNSYEQYF
>TRBV6-6|-|TRBJ2-5|-
TGTGCCAGCAGTTACGAGCGGATCCAAGAGACCCAGTACTTC
CASSYERIQETQYF
>TRBV6-1|-|TRBJ1-1|TRBD1
TGTGCCAGCAGTGAAAATTCACTAAAGGGGGCGACGGAAGCTTTCTTT
CASSENSLKGATEAFF
>TRBV6-5|-|TRBJ1-2|TRBD1
TGTGCCAGCAGTTCCTGGACAGGGGACGATGGCTACACCTTC
CASSSWTGDDGYTF
>TRBV4-1|-|TRBJ2-7|TRBD2
TGCGCCAGCAGCCAAATCCCGGGACTAGCGGGGGAAACCTACGAGCAGTACTTC
CASSQIPGLAGETYEQYF
>TRBV7-2|-|TRBJ1-2|-
TGTGCCAGCAGCCTTAGACAGGCGAACTATGGCTACACCTTC
CASSLRQANYGYTF
>TRBV6-5|-|TRBJ2-3|TRBD2
TGTGCCAGCAGTTACAATAGCGGGAGGGCCTCAGATACGCAGTATTTT
CASSYNSGRASDTQYF
>TRBV7-8|-|TRBJ1-5|-
TGTGCCAGCAGCTTATCCAGGGACTTCATAAATCAGCCCCAGCATTTT
CASSLSRDFINQPQHF
>TRBV4-2|few|TRBJ1-1|TRBD1
TGTGCCAGCAGCCAAGAGGACGGGGGACAGGGGACGGCGTCAGCTTTCTTT
CASSQEDGGQGTASAFF
>TRBV10-3|-|TRBJ2-7|-
TGTGCCATCAAGGAGGAGGGTGCGGAGTGGGAGCAGTACTTC
CAIKEEGAEWEQYF
>TRBV5-1|-|TRBJ2-2|TRBD2
TGCGCCAGCAGCCCGGCGGGGGACCTCGTGCTGTTTTTT
CASSPAGDLVLFF
>TRBV5-5|-|TRBJ2-7|-
TGTGCCAGCCCCATGGGGCAGACCTACGAGCAGTACTTC
CASPMGQTYEQYF
>TRBV11-2|-|TRBJ2-5|-
TGTGCCAGCAGCACCGCGCGGGTAGAGACCCAGTACTTC
CASSTARVETQYF
>TRBV15|-|TRBJ1-6|-
TGTGCCACCAGCAGAGATAGAGCGGTTTTAGCCCTCCACTTT
CATSRDRAVLALHF
>TRBV6-5|-|TRBJ2-4|-
TGTGCCAGCAGTTACTCGAAGCTGGAGCCGAGGAACATTCAGTACTTC
CASSYSKLEPRNIQYF
>TRBV5-1|-|TRBJ2-7|TRBD1
TGCGCCAGCAGCGTTGCGGTGACAGGGGACTACGAGCAGTACTTC
CASSVAVTGDYEQYF
>TRBV7-7|-|TRBJ2-2|-
TGTGCCAGCAGCTTAAATCTAGCCACCGGGGAGCTGTTTTTT
CASSLNLATGELFF
>TRBV4-1|-|TRBJ2-7|TRBD1
TGCGCCAGCAGCCAAGACCACCGGGACAGGGGAGGGGAGCAGTACTTC
CASSQDHRDRGGEQYF
>TRBV4-1|-|TRBJ2-7|-
TGCGCCAGCAGCCAAGGAGGCCAGCTCGAGCAGTACTTC
CASSQGGQLEQYF
>TRBV11-2|-|TRBJ2-1|TRBD2
TGTGCCAGCAGCGCAATTAGCGGGGCCTACAATGAGCAGTTCTTC
CASSAISGAYNEQFF
>TRBV19|-|TRBJ1-1|TRBD1
TGTGCCAGTAGCTCCGGACAGGCAATAGCTTTCTTT
CASSSGQAIAFF
>TRBV5-1|-|TRBJ2-7|TRBD2
TGCGCCAGCAGCTTGGGGACTAGCGGGGGGGCCTCCTACGAGCAGTACTTC
CASSLGTSGGASYEQYF
>TRBV13|-|TRBJ1-1|-
TGTGCCAGCAGCTTAGGCAGGGGAAGAACTGAAGCTTTCTTT
CASSLGRGRTEAFF
>TRBV6-5|once|TRBJ2-7|TRBD2
TGTGCCAGCAGCTCGGGACTAGCGGGAGGTAAGCAGTACTTC
CASSSGLAGGKQYF
>TRBV7-9|-|TRBJ2-7|TRBD2
TGTGCCAGCAGCCCCACTAGCGGGGGGTTATACGAGCAGTACTTC
CASSPTSGGLYEQYF
>TRBV30|once|TRBJ2-1|TRBD2
TGTGCCTGGACGGTAGGAGCGGGAGGTAATGAGCAGTTCTTC
CAWTVGAGGNEQFF
>TRBV7-2|-|TRBJ2-7|TRBD2
TGTGCCAGCAGCCGTAGCGGGGGGGACTACGAGCAGTACTTC
CASSRSGGDYEQYF
>TRBV13|-|TRBJ2-5|-
TGTGCCAGCAGCTCCCCTGGGGCCTGGGAGACCCAGTACTTC
CASSSPGAWETQYF
>TRBV2|-|TRBJ2-2|-
TGTGCCAGCAGATGGGACTCGGTCGGGGAGCTGTTTTTT
CASRWDSVGELFF
>TRBV2|-|TRBJ2-3|-
TGTGCCAGCAAGGGGCCGACTAGACAAAGCACAGATACGCAGTATTTT
CASKGPTRQSTDTQYF
>TRBV9|-|TRBJ2-5|TRBD2
TGTGCCAGCAGCGTCCCGGGGGAGGGAGCGGGGCAAGAGACCCAGTACTTC
CASSVPGEGAGQETQYF
>TRBV6-1|few|TRBJ2-7|TRBD1
TGTGCCAGCAGCGTACCGGGACAGGGTAGGGAGCAGTACTTC
CASSVPGQGREQYF